The clone carrying this T cell receptor (beta chain) showed up many times. This entry is derived from a study of T-cell reconstitution after alpha-beta-depleted transplantation in children. Preparing the TCRbeta library involved the use of unique molecular identifiers. One entry per CDR3 protein, called by TCRdb with MiXCR from the PCR reads. The data hold over 150,000 distinct CDR3 sequences, with about 15% observed a single time. Germline V CDR1 and CDR2: SGHRS, YFSETQ. V was clipped by 1 base and J by 2 bases, with 10 bases between them. CDR3 length equals 15 residues. Source: PBMCs from the stem cell graft donor, taken from the stem cell graft. V usage is TRBV5-1 and J usage is TRBJ2-1; D possibly corresponds to TRBD2 (5 bases). The TCR sequence derives from a human donor who donated a stem cell graft to a child with acute lymphoblastic leukemia. The CDR3 DNA reads TGCGCCAGCAGCTTGCCTAGCAGCCCCTACAATGAGCAGTTCTTC. It translates to CASSLPSSPYNEQFF.